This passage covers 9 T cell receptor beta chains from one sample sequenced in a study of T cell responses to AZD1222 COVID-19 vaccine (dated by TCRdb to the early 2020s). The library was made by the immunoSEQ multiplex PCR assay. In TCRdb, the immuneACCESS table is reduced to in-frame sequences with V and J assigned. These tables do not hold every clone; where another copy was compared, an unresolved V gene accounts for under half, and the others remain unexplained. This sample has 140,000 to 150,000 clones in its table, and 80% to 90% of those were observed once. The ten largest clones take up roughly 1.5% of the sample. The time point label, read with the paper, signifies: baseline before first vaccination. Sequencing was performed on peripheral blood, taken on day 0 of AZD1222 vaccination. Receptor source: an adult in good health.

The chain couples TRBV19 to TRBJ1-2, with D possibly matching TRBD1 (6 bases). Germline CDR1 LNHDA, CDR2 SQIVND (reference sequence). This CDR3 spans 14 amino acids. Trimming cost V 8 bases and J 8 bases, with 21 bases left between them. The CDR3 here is CASSHRDSGGGYTF. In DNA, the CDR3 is TGTGCCAGTTCCCACAGGGATTCTGGGGGCGGCTACACCTTC. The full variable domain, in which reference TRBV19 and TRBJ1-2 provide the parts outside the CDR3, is DGGITQSPKYLFRKEGQNVTLSCEQNLNHDAMYWYRQDPGQGLRLIYYSQIVNDFQKGDIAEGYSVSREKKESFPLTVTSAQKNPTAFYLCASSHRDSGGGYTFGSGTRLTVV.

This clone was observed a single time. CDR3 in amino acids: CASRLGESGKYF. Here the CDR3 DNA reads TGTGCCAGCAGACTAGGGGAGTCGGGGAAGTACTTC. This chain joins TRBV7-9 and TRBJ2-7; D tentatively reads TRBD1 or TRBD2 (5 bases each). The CDR3 loop spans 12 amino acids. Trimming cost V 6 bases and J 11 bases, with 17 bases left between them. CDR1 and CDR2 from the germline V gene are SEHNR and FQNEAQ (reference sequence).

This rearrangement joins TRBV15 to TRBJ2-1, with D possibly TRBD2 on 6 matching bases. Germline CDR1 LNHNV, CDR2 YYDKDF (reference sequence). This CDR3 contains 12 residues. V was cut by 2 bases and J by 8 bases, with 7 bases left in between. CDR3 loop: CATSRPGDEQFF. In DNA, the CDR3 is TGTGCCACCAGCAGACCGGGAGATGAGCAGTTCTTC.

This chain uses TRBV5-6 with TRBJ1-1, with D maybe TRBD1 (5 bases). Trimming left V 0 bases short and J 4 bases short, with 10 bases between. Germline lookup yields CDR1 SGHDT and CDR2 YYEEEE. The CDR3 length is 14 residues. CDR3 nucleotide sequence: TGTGCCAGCAGCTTGGTAGGGGTGAGCACTGAAGCTTTCTTT. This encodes CASSLVGVSTEAFF.

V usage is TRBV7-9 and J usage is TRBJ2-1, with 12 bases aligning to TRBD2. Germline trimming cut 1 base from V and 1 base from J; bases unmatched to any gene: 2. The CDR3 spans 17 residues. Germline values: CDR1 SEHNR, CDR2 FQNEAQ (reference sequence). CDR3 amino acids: CASSLGLAGGSYNEQFF. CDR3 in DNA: TGTGCCAGCAGCTTAGGGCTAGCGGGAGGGTCCTACAATGAGCAGTTCTTC.

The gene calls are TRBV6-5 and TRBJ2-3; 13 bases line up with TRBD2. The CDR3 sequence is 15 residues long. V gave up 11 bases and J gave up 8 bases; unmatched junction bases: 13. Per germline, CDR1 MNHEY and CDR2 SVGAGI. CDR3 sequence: CAGGRTSGSLGTQYF. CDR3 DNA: TGTGCCGGAGGGAGGACTAGCGGGAGCCTGGGTACGCAGTATTTT.

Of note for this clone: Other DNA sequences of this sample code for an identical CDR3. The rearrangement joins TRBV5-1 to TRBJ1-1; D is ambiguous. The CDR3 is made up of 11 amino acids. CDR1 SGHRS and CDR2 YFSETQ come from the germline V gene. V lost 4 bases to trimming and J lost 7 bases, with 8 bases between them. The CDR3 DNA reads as TGCGCCAGCAGCCTAGGAGGTGAAGCTTTCTTT. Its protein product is CASSLGGEAFF.

The CDR3 region has the DNA TGTGCCAGCAGGCCCCAACACGGAATTACGGAGGGAGGAAACACCATATATTTT. Its protein is CASRPQHGITEGGNTIYF. The V and J genes are TRBV7-2 and TRBJ1-3, with no clear D. Germline V gene data show CDR1 as SGHTA and CDR2 as FQGNSA. V lost 6 bases to trimming and J lost 4 bases, with 25 bases between them. This CDR3 has 18 amino acids. The full variable domain, rest sourced from reference TRBV7-2 and TRBJ1-3, is GAGVSQSPSNKVTEKGKDVELRCDPISGHTALYWYRQSLGQGLEFLIYFQGNSAPDKSGLPSDRFSAERTGGSVSTLTIQRTQQEDSAVYLCASRPQHGITEGGNTIYFGEGSWLTVV.

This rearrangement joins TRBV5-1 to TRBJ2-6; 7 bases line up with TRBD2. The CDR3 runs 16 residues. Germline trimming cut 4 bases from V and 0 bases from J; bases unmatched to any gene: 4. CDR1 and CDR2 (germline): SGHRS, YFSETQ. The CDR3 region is CASSQGGGSGANVLTF. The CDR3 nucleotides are TGCGCCAGCAGCCAGGGCGGGGGCTCTGGGGCCAACGTCCTGACTTTC.